This TCR beta chain emerged from a study of blood T cell repertoires in COVID-19. Study summary: The cDNA or gDNA used as material had been derived from T cells, B-cell-depleted T cells, or PBMCs.

Clones were sequenced by immunoSEQ multiplex PCR, and TCRdb holds only the in-frame ones, with some missing. The sample lists more than 25,000 clones; approximately 93% were seen once. Germline-derived CDR1 and CDR2 are MNHEY and SVGEGT. This CDR3 is built from 15 residues. V lost 5 bases to trimming and J lost 9 bases; unmatched junction nucleotides: 14. The sequencing input was peripheral blood. This receptor was taken from a human donor with active COVID-19. The donor label of this sample is uncertain. The chain uses TRBV6-2 or TRBV6-3 and TRBJ2-7; 9 bases map to TRBD2. CDR3 in amino acids: CASSPGTSRPGGQYF. In DNA form, the CDR3 reads TGTGCCAGCAGTCCCGGGACTAGCCGGCCTGGAGGGCAGTACTTC.